This TCR beta chain is from a study of T cells in Graves' hyperthyroidism and ophthalmopathy. In the study overall: Peripheral blood specimens were obtained at initial diagnosis, prior to any treatment.

Not enrolled were patients with uncontrolled infection, other autoimmune disease, pregnancy or lactation. Fresh peripheral blood, 10 ml, yielded the PBMCs. The CDR3 has 14 residues. V was cut by 3 bases and J by 9 bases, with 12 bases left in between. Study-level points and caveats: Most expanded thyroid clonotypes above 0.001 also appeared in blood.

TCR beta CDR3 region amplification was performed from RNA transcripts. When the TCR CDR3 underwent first-round RT-PCR, the HTBI primer set was used. TCRdb used MiXCR to reprocess the multiplex PCR reads, holding one entry per CDR3 protein. This sample yields around 490,000 distinct CDR3 sequences, of which about 20% are seen a single time; roughly 44% belongs to the top ten. Remarks on this clonotype: Its antigen remains unknown.

Sequenced material: blood. This receptor was identified in a man aged 35 to 55 with Graves' ophthalmopathy. The gene calls are TRBV12-3 or TRBV12-4 and TRBJ1-6; no clear D gene. The CDR3 region has the DNA TGTGCCAGCAGTTTTTCGGCCACAAGTTCACCCCTCCACTTT. It specifies CASSFSATSSPLHF.